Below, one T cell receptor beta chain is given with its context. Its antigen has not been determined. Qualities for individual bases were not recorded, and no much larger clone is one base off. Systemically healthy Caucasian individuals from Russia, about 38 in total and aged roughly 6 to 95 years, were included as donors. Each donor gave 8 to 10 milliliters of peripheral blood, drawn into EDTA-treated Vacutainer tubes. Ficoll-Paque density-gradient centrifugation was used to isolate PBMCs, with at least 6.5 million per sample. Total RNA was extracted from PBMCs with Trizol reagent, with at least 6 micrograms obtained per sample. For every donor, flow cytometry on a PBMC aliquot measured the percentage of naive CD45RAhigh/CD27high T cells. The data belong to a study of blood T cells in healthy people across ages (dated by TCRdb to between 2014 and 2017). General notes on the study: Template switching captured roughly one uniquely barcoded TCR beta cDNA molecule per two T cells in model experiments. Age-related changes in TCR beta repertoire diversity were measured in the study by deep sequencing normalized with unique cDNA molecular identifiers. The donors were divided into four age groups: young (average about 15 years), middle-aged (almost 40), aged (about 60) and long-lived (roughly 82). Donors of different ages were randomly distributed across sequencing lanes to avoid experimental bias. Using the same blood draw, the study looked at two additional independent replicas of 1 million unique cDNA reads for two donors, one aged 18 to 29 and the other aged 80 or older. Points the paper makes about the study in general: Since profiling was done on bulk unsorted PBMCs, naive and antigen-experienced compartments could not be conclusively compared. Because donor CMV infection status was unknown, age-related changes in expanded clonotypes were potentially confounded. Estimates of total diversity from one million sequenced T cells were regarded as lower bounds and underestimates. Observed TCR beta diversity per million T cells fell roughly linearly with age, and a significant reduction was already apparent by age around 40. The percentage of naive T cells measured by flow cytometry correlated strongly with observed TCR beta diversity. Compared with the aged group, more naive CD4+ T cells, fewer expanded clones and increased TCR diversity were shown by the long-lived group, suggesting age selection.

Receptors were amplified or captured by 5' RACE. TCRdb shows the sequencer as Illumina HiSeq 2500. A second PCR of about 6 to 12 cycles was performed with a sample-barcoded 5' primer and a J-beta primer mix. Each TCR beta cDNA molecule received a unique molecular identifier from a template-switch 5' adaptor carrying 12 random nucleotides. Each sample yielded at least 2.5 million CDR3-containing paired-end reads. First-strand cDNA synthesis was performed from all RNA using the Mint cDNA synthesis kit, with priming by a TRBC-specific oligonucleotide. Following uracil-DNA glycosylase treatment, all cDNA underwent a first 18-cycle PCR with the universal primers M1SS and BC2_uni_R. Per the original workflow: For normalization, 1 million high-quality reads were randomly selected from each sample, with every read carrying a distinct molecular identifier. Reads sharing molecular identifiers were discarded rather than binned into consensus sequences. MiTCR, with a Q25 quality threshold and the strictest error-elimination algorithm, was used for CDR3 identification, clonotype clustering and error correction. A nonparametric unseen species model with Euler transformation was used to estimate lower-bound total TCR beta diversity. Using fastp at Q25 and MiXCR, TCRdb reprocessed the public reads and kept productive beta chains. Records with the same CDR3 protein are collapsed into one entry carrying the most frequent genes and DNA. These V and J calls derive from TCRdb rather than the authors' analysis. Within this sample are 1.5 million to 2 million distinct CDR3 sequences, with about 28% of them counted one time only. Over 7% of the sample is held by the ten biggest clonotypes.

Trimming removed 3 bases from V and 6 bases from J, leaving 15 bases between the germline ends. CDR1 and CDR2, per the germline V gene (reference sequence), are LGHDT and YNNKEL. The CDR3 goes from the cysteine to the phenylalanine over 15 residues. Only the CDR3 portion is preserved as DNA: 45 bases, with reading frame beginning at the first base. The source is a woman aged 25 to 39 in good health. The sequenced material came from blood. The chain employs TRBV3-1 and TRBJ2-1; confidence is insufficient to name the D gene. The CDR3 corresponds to CASSHLRTIGNEQFF. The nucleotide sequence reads TGTGCCAGCAGCCACCTTCGGACGATCGGCAATGAGCAGTTCTTC.